Shown below are 27 T cell receptor beta chains from a single sample sequenced in a study of cytomegalovirus exposure and HLA in healthy donors (dated by TCRdb to between 2016 and 2019). The library was made by the immunoSEQ multiplex PCR assay. A mixture of 60 forward primers for TCR Vbeta segments and 13 reverse primers for TCR Jbeta segments was used in the multiplex PCR. What TCRdb holds here is the immuneACCESS table cut down to in-frame rearrangements. Part of the clones is not present; checked against another copy, under half of the missing clones reflect an unresolved V gene, and the others are unexplained. This sample comprises some 120,000 clones, less than 85% of them detected only once. The ten most abundant clones make up 1% of the sample. Specimen: PBMCs. Source of these receptors: a man aged 35-49 years in good health and CMV-seronegative.

The V call is TRBV10-3, the J call TRBJ2-2; the match to TRBD1 covers 11 bases. CDR1 is ENHRY and CDR2 is SYGVKD in the germline V gene. The length of the CDR3 is 16 residues. J gave up 4 bases and V 6 bases, and 7 bases lay outside the gene matches. CDR3 region: CAISNGQGAGTGELFF. The CDR3 coding sequence is TGTGCCATCAGCAATGGACAGGGGGCGGGCACCGGGGAGCTGTTTTTT.

The V gene is TRBV28, the J gene TRBJ1-6; 8 bases are a match to TRBD1. Germline CDR1 is MDHEN and CDR2 is SYDVKM. Unmatched junction bases numbered 3, after V lost 4 bases and J lost 7 bases. The CDR3 sequence is 14 residues long. CDR3 sequence: CASSSRGLNSPLHF. CDR3 in DNA: TGTGCCAGCAGTTCCAGGGGGCTAAATTCACCCCTCCACTTT.

This chain joins TRBV28 and TRBJ2-1; D ambiguous. Germline CDR1 is MDHEN and CDR2 is SYDVKM. V was clipped by 6 bases and J by 0 bases, with 6 bases between them. The CDR3 covers 13 residues. CDR3 DNA sequence: TGTGCCAGCAGACAGAGCTCCTACAATGAGCAGTTCTTC. This encodes CASRQSSYNEQFF.

This clone was seen once. The V and J genes are TRBV7-2 and TRBJ1-2, with 11 positions matching TRBD1. The CDR3 is 15 residues long. Germline V gives CDR1 SGHTA, CDR2 FQGNSA. V lost 5 bases, J lost 7 bases, and 9 bases stayed unmatched. CDR3 in amino acids: CASSPPDRGRGGYTF. The CDR3 DNA reads as TGTGCCAGCAGCCCACCGGACAGGGGGCGGGGTGGCTACACCTTC.

This clone was counted between two and nine times. The rearrangement uses TRBV5-6 and TRBJ2-7; TRBD1 matches 8 bases. Trimming cost V 5 bases and J 3 bases; bases outside gene matches: 10. Germline loops: CDR1 SGHDT, CDR2 YYEEEE. The CDR3 runs to 15 residues. The CDR3 DNA is TGTGCCAGCAGGGGGAGGACAGGGTCAATCTACGAGCAGTACTTC. This codes for CASRGRTGSIYEQYF.

This clone was found a few times. CDR3 sequence reads: CASSIGTLLEQYF. The CDR3 DNA reads as TGCGCCAGCAGCATCGGGACTCTTTTAGAGCAGTACTTC. The rearrangement joins TRBV5-1 to TRBJ2-7, with TRBD2 as a possible D gene (6 bases). CDR3 length: 13 residues. Germline V gene sequence: CDR1 SGHRS, CDR2 YFSETQ. V lost 4 bases, J lost 7 bases, and 15 bases lay in between.

The chain uses TRBV29-1 and TRBJ2-3; no definite D call. Germline V CDR1 and CDR2: SQVTM, ANQGSEA. CDR3 length: 13 residues. Trimming left V 3 bases short and J 1 base short, with 8 bases between. The CDR3 DNA sequence: TGCAGCGTTGACGAGACTGGCACAGATACGCAGTATTTT. It is translated as CSVDETGTDTQYF.

This sequence joins TRBV10-3 and TRBJ2-6, with 7 positions matching TRBD1. Germline CDR1 ENHRY, CDR2 SYGVKD. The CDR3 is 16 residues long. V shed 3 bases and J 2 bases; nucleotides not matched to a gene: 4. CDR3 loop: CAISDSTGAGANVLTF. In DNA form, the CDR3 reads TGTGCCATCAGTGATTCTACAGGGGCTGGGGCCAACGTCCTGACTTTC.

The genes are TRBV10-3 and TRBJ2-1; no clear D gene. Germline V gives CDR1 ENHRY, CDR2 SYGVKD. The V and J ends lost 0 bases and 3 bases respectively, with 6 bases between them. This CDR3 spans 14 amino acids. This chain's CDR3 is CAISESLVYNEQFF. The CDR3 nucleotides are TGTGCCATCAGTGAGTCCTTAGTCTACAATGAGCAGTTCTTC.

This clone appeared once. CDR3 DNA: TGTGCCAGCTCCCAAGACTACCTTAGCACAGATACGCAGTATTTT. Protein sequence: CASSQDYLSTDTQYF. The chain uses TRBV18 and TRBJ2-3; possibly TRBD2 for D (5 bases). Germline assignment: CDR1 KGHSH and CDR2 LQKENI. Trimming pared 6 bases from V and 0 bases from J, leaving 13 bases between. The CDR3 spans 15 residues.

The J gene is TRBJ2-5, the V gene TRBV25-1, with 11 nucleotides matching TRBD2. The CDR3 has 17 residues. V was clipped by 2 bases and J by 5 bases; unmatched bases: 10. In germline, CDR1 is MGHDK, CDR2 SYGVNS. Here the CDR3 DNA reads TGTGCCAGCAGTGAAGGGACTAGCGGACGCCTAGTGGAGACCCAGTACTTC. It yields the protein CASSEGTSGRLVETQYF. The variable domain in full, completed from reference TRBV25-1 and TRBJ2-5, reads EADIYQTPRYLVIGTGKKITLECSQTMGHDKMYWYQQDPGMELHLIHYSYGVNSTEKGDLSSESTVSRIRTEHFPLTLESARPSHTSQYLCASSEGTSGRLVETQYFGPGTRLLVL.

This chain connects TRBV7-9 to TRBJ2-7, with D perhaps matching TRBD2 (6 bases). Germline CDR1 reads SEHNR; CDR2 reads FQNEAQ (reference sequence). The CDR3 sequence is 13 residues long. V lost 1 base and J 4 bases, leaving 8 bases between the germline ends. The CDR3 loop is CASSLGRGYEQYF. CDR3 bases: TGTGCCAGCAGCTTAGGCCGGGGGTACGAGCAGTACTTC.

The chain uses TRBV5-4 and TRBJ1-1, with D hard to call. Germline CDR1 is SGHNT and CDR2 is YYREEE (reference sequence). CDR3 length: 13 amino acids. V was shortened by 1 base and J by 1 base, with 5 bases between the two germline ends. Here the CDR3 reads CASSLMANTEAFF. In DNA form, the CDR3 reads TGTGCCAGCAGCTTGATGGCGAACACTGAAGCTTTCTTT. Variable domain in full (rest from reference TRBV5-4 and TRBJ1-1): ETGVTQSPTHLIKTRGQQVTLRCSSQSGHNTVSWYQQALGQGPQFIFQYYREEENGRGNFPPRFSGLQFPNYSSELNVNALELDDSALYLCASSLMANTEAFFGQGTRLTVV.

This rearrangement joins TRBV19 to TRBJ1-5; D is undetermined. V lost 5 bases, J lost 0 bases, and 11 bases lay in between. The CDR3 sequence is 15 residues long. Germline-derived CDR1 and CDR2 are LNHDA and SQIVND (reference sequence). The CDR3, as DNA: TGTGCCAGTAGTGGGTCAGGCCATAGCAATCAGCCCCAGCATTTT. Protein product: CASSGSGHSNQPQHF.

To note about this clone: The missing conserved phenylalanine or tryptophan at the end of this CDR3 makes a read error likely. The limits of the CDR3 on the DNA are not certain, so only TCRdb's listed CDR3 is given. The chain has TRBV29-1 and TRBJ1-1; TRBD1, the table's D call, was not compared with the DNA. The CDR3 extends over 13 residues, inclusive of both ends. CDR1 and CDR2 (germline): SQVTM, ANQGSEA. CDR3 sequence reads: CSVGWTLNTEALV.

The CDR3, as DNA: TGCGCCAGCAGCTCGCTAGGGACTAGCGGCTTAGAGACCCAGTACTTC. It yields the protein CASSSLGTSGLETQYF. This chain connects TRBV5-1 to TRBJ2-5; 11 bases are a match to TRBD2. The length of the CDR3 is 16 residues. Germline V gives CDR1 SGHRS, CDR2 YFSETQ. V was pared by 3 bases and J by 4 bases, with 8 bases of the junction left unmatched.

The V and J genes are TRBV7-7 and TRBJ2-3; maybe TRBD2 (7 bases). The CDR3 extends over 16 amino acids. V dropped 5 bases and J dropped 6 bases, with 21 bases sitting between them. From germline, CDR1 is SSHAT and CDR2 FNYEAQ (reference sequence). The CDR3 DNA follows: TGTGCCAGCAGCCCCCGGGGACATACGGGGGGTGATACGCAGTATTTT. Translating gives CASSPRGHTGGDTQYF.

This clone showed up just a few times. The CDR3 does not close with the conserved phenylalanine or tryptophan, likely indicating a read error. The DNA is omitted, as the CDR3 cannot be located on it reliably, and the CDR3 follows TCRdb's listing. The chain uses TRBV30 and TRBJ1-1. Germline CDR1 is GTSNPN and CDR2 is SVGIG (reference sequence). The CDR3 has 13 residues if both end residues are counted. The CDR3 region is CAWRRGTNTEALV.

The chain is built from TRBV2 and TRBJ2-7; 7 nucleotides match TRBD1. The CDR3 consists of 14 residues. Germline V gene data show CDR1 as SNHLY and CDR2 as FYNNEI. The V segment lost 5 bases and the J segment 2 bases; nucleotides outside the gene matches: 6. This CDR3 is CASSPGQTTYEQYF. In DNA, the CDR3 is TGTGCCAGCAGTCCGGGACAGACCACCTACGAGCAGTACTTC.

The V call is TRBV10-3, the J call TRBJ1-5, with D possibly being TRBD1 (5 bases). V was pared by 4 bases and J by 7 bases, with 14 bases between. The CDR3 sequence is 14 residues long. Germline CDR1 ENHRY, CDR2 SYGVKD. The CDR3 DNA is TGTGCCATCAGTGGCTCGGGAGAGGGGCAGCCCCAGCATTTT. It translates to CAISGSGEGQPQHF.

V is TRBV27 and J is TRBJ2-7, with D possibly TRBD2 on 6 matching bases. The CDR3 sequence is 14 residues long. V was trimmed by 4 bases and J by 3 bases, leaving 13 bases between them. Germline V gene sequence: CDR1 MNHEY, CDR2 SMNVEV (reference sequence). The CDR3 sequence is CASSSPTSFYEQYF. CDR3 in DNA: TGTGCCAGCAGTTCCCCGACTAGTTTCTACGAGCAGTACTTC.

The gene calls are TRBV19 and TRBJ2-7; D is perhaps TRBD1 (6 bases). The CDR3 loop spans 14 amino acids. In germline, CDR1 is LNHDA, CDR2 SQIVND (reference sequence). Trimming took off 3 bases at V and 1 base at J, with 10 bases between the two ends. The CDR3 DNA follows: TGTGCCAGTAGTATCCAGGGGAATTCCTACGAGCAGTACTTC. It yields the protein CASSIQGNSYEQYF. Full variable domain (outside the CDR3, taken from reference TRBV19 and TRBJ2-7): DGGITQSPKYLFRKEGQNVTLSCEQNLNHDAMYWYRQDPGQGLRLIYYSQIVNDFQKGDIAEGYSVSREKKESFPLTVTSAQKNPTAFYLCASSIQGNSYEQYFGPGTRLTVT.

In this sample, this clone turned up once. The chain couples TRBV7-9 to TRBJ2-1; TRBD1 might be the D (5 bases). CDR3 length: 13 residues. Germline-derived CDR1 and CDR2 are SEHNR and FQNEAQ (reference sequence). Trimming shortened V by 3 bases and J by 6 bases, and 9 bases separated the two germline ends. The DNA of the CDR3 is TGTGCCAGCAGCTTTTCAGGGATCAATGAGCAGTTCTTC. It is translated as CASSFSGINEQFF.

The chain's CDR3 is CASSLQGAAYNEQFF. For the CDR3, the DNA is TGTGCCAGCAGTTTACAGGGGGCCGCCTACAATGAGCAGTTCTTC. This chain links TRBV28 with TRBJ2-1; 8 bases are a match to TRBD1. This CDR3 comprises 15 residues. CDR1 and CDR2 from the germline V gene are MDHEN and SYDVKM. J lost 2 bases, V lost 2 bases, and 2 bases had no gene match.

The chain links TRBV5-4 to TRBJ2-7, with 8 nucleotides matching TRBD2. The junction had 13 bases not matched to a gene; V was cut back by 4 bases and J by 4 bases. CDR1 is SGHNT, CDR2 YYREEE, per germline (reference sequence). The length of the CDR3 is 16 residues. The CDR3 coding sequence is TGTGCCAGCAGCCCATCCGGGACTAGTGTTGCATACGAGCAGTACTTC. It encodes CASSPSGTSVAYEQYF.

The rearrangement uses TRBV30 and TRBJ1-3; 8 positions match TRBD1. Losses at the gene ends were 5 bases for V and 0 bases for J; bases not matched to a gene: 0. The CDR3 has 13 amino acids. The germline V gene encodes CDR1 GTSNPN and CDR2 SVGIG (reference sequence). The CDR3 region has the DNA TGTGCCTGGGACAGGGGCTCTGGAAACACCATATATTTT. Its translation is CAWDRGSGNTIYF.

The chain joins TRBV29-1 to TRBJ2-7; weak D call: TRBD1 (5 bases). Germline V gene lookup returns CDR1 SQVTM and CDR2 ANQGSEA. V was cut by 4 bases and J by 5 bases, with 12 bases left in between. CDR3 size: 12 residues. The chain's CDR3 is CSVGQGYDEQYF. The CDR3, as DNA: TGCAGCGTTGGCCAGGGTTACGACGAGCAGTACTTC.